These T cell receptor beta chains were read from a single sample in a study of CD8 T cells in Susac syndrome. TCRdb itself ran the immunoSEQ multiplex PCR reads through MiXCR, one entry per CDR3 protein. This sample yields 27,000 or so distinct CDR3 sequences, of which around 94% are seen a single time; more than 0.25% belongs to the top ten. Material for sequencing was CD8+ T cells from PBMCs. These receptors came from a human donor in good health. CDR3s include the opening cysteine and the closing phenylalanine or tryptophan. The D gene is left open where the match is weak. Only part of the rows carry a size: once, few, many, or a class if the clone is expanded.

length: 9; J: TRBJ2-7; D: .; V: TRBV3-1; size: once; DNA: TGTGCCAGCAGCCTACAGCAGTACTTC; CDR3: CASSLQQYF
length: 15; J: TRBJ1-2; D: TRBD1; V: TRBV7-9; size: .; DNA: TGTGCCAGCAGCTTAGCTGACAGGGTTGACTATGGCTACACCTTC; CDR3: CASSLADRVDYGYTF
length: 12; J: TRBJ2-1; D: .; V: TRBV5-1; size: once; DNA: TGCGCCAGCAGCCTGAGGGGGAGTGAGCAGTTCTTC; CDR3: CASSLRGSEQFF
length: 14; J: TRBJ1-1; D: .; V: TRBV5-1; size: .; DNA: TGCGCCAGCAGCTTGGGACAGGAGGGCGCTGAAGCTTTCTTT; CDR3: CASSLGQEGAEAFF
length: 19; J: TRBJ2-7; D: TRBD1; V: TRBV7-9; size: .; DNA: TGTGCCAGCAGCCCTAGTTCGGGGGACAGGGGGCGAAGCTCCTACGAGCAGTACTTC; CDR3: CASSPSSGDRGRSSYEQYF
length: 15; J: TRBJ1-5; D: .; V: TRBV5-4; size: .; DNA: TGTGCCAGCAGCTTGGCAGGGGTTCCCAATCAGCCCCAGCATTTT; CDR3: CASSLAGVPNQPQHF
length: 15; J: TRBJ1-2; D: TRBD1; V: TRBV9; size: .; DNA: TGTGCCAGCAGCGGATACAGGGGGGGCGACTATGGCTACACCTTC; CDR3: CASSGYRGGDYGYTF
length: 16; J: TRBJ2-3; D: TRBD2; V: TRBV9; size: .; DNA: TGTGCCAGCAGCCCCGGGACGGGGGGGAGAGCAGATACGCAGTATTTT; CDR3: CASSPGTGGRADTQYF
length: 14; J: TRBJ1-1; D: .; V: TRBV9; size: .; DNA: TGTGCCAGCAGCGTAGTAGGGGAGAACACTGAAGCTTTCTTT; CDR3: CASSVVGENTEAFF
length: 15; J: TRBJ1-1; D: TRBD1; V: TRBV9; size: .; DNA: TGTGCCAGCAGCCCGTGGGACAGGGCGAACACTGAAGCTTTCTTT; CDR3: CASSPWDRANTEAFF
length: 15; J: TRBJ2-7; D: TRBD1; V: TRBV6-2/TRBV6-3; size: .; DNA: TGTGCCAGCAGTTATTCGGACAGGACGGCCTACGAGCAGTACTTC; CDR3: CASSYSDRTAYEQYF
length: 15; J: TRBJ2-3; D: TRBD2; V: TRBV6-2/TRBV6-3; size: .; DNA: TGTGCCAGCAGTTATGGGACTAGCTTTACAGATACGCAGTATTTT; CDR3: CASSYGTSFTDTQYF
length: 14; J: TRBJ1-2; D: .; V: TRBV5-1; size: .; DNA: TGCGCCAGCACTTTACAGGGCCCTCCCTATGGCTACACCTTC; CDR3: CASTLQGPPYGYTF
length: 15; J: TRBJ2-5; D: TRBD2; V: TRBV20-1; size: .; DNA: TGCAGTGCTAGTCTAAGCGGGGGCATCCAAGAGACCCAGTACTTC; CDR3: CSASLSGGIQETQYF
length: 15; J: TRBJ2-7; D: .; V: TRBV14; size: .; DNA: TGTGCCAGCAGCCAAGAAAGAGGGAGCTCCTACGAGCAGTACTTC; CDR3: CASSQERGSSYEQYF
length: 15; J: TRBJ2-3; D: .; V: TRBV5-6; size: .; DNA: TGTGCCAGCAGCTTAGGGGGGGGGAGTGCAGATACGCAGTATTTT; CDR3: CASSLGGGSADTQYF
length: 15; J: TRBJ2-2; D: .; V: TRBV5-5; size: .; DNA: TGTGCCAGCAGCTTGGATCTTAGAAGGACCGGGGAGCTGTTTTTT; CDR3: CASSLDLRRTGELFF
length: 12; J: TRBJ1-2; D: .; V: TRBV12-3/TRBV12-4; size: .; DNA: TGTGCCAGCAGCGAGGGTACCTGGGGCTACACCTTC; CDR3: CASSEGTWGYTF
length: 13; J: TRBJ2-7; D: .; V: TRBV7-9; size: .; DNA: TGTGCCAGCAGCTTTCAGGGGTACCACGAGCAGTACTTC; CDR3: CASSFQGYHEQYF
length: 14; J: TRBJ1-6; D: .; V: TRBV11-2; size: .; DNA: TGTGCCAGCAGCTTAATCGGGTTAGGTTCACCCCTCCACTTT; CDR3: CASSLIGLGSPLHF
length: 13; J: TRBJ2-1; D: TRBD2; V: TRBV19; size: .; DNA: TGTGCCAGCTCCGGGACTAACTACAATGAGCAGTTCTTC; CDR3: CASSGTNYNEQFF
length: 16; J: TRBJ2-4; D: TRBD1; V: TRBV12-3/TRBV12-4; size: .; DNA: TGTGCCAGCAGTCGAGGACAGACAGGGTTGCTTGCAATTCAGTACTTC; CDR3: CASSRGQTGLLAIQYF
length: 14; J: TRBJ1-1; D: TRBD1; V: TRBV7-6; size: .; DNA: TGTGCCAGCAGCCAATTTTCAGGGGGCGCAATGGCTTTCTTT; CDR3: CASSQFSGGAMAFF
length: 17; J: TRBJ2-2; D: .; V: TRBV5-1; size: .; DNA: TGCGCCAGCAGCTTGGCCGGGGGGCCCAAGAACACCGGGGAGCTGTTTTTT; CDR3: CASSLAGGPKNTGELFF
length: 16; J: TRBJ2-7; D: .; V: TRBV7-2; size: .; DNA: TGTGCCAGCAGCTTAAAGAGGGAGGTCCGCTACTACGAGCAGTACTTC; CDR3: CASSLKREVRYYEQYF
length: 13; J: TRBJ2-1; D: .; V: TRBV6-2/TRBV6-3; size: .; DNA: TGTGCCAGCAGTTACTTAGGAGGGAATGAGCAGTTCTTC; CDR3: CASSYLGGNEQFF
length: 12; J: TRBJ2-3; D: .; V: TRBV27; size: .; DNA: TGTGCCAGCAGTCTCCGAGGGAATACGCAGTATTTT; CDR3: CASSLRGNTQYF
length: 13; J: TRBJ2-7; D: .; V: TRBV9; size: .; DNA: TGTGCCAGCAGCGTCGCGGGGAACTACGAGCAGTACTTC; CDR3: CASSVAGNYEQYF
length: 13; J: TRBJ1-1; D: .; V: TRBV27; size: .; DNA: TGTGCCAGCAGCCTACAGGGGAACACTGAAGCTTTCTTT; CDR3: CASSLQGNTEAFF
length: 15; J: TRBJ2-1; D: TRBD1; V: TRBV28; size: .; DNA: TGTGCCAGCAGGATCCGGGACAGCACTAACAATGAGCAGTTCTTC; CDR3: CASRIRDSTNNEQFF
length: 15; J: TRBJ1-1; D: .; V: TRBV20-1; size: .; DNA: TGCAGTGCTAGTCCTTGGGGGCGGTTGGAAACTGAAGCTTTCTTT; CDR3: CSASPWGRLETEAFF
length: 16; J: TRBJ2-1; D: TRBD1; V: TRBV13; size: .; DNA: TGTGCCAGCAGCCTTCCGGGACAGGGGAACCACAATGAGCAGTTCTTC; CDR3: CASSLPGQGNHNEQFF
length: 15; J: TRBJ2-5; D: TRBD1; V: TRBV6-2/TRBV6-3; size: .; DNA: TGTGCCAGCAGTCATACGCCGGGACAGCAAGAGACCCAGTACTTC; CDR3: CASSHTPGQQETQYF
length: 16; J: TRBJ2-5; D: TRBD2; V: TRBV29-1; size: .; DNA: TGCAGCGCCACCCGAGGGACTAGCGGGGACCAAGAGACCCAGTACTTC; CDR3: CSATRGTSGDQETQYF
length: 18; J: TRBJ1-6; D: .; V: TRBV4-3; size: .; DNA: TGCGCCAGCAGCCAAGATTTACACCCGAGCTCCTATAATTCACCCCTCCACTTT; CDR3: CASSQDLHPSSYNSPLHF
length: 13; J: TRBJ2-1; D: TRBD2; V: TRBV24-1; size: once; DNA: TGTGCCACCAGTGATCGCGCGGGGGACGAGCAGTTCTTC; CDR3: CATSDRAGDEQFF
length: 18; J: TRBJ2-2; D: TRBD2; V: TRBV19; size: .; DNA: TGTGCCAGTAGTATTTGGGGCCTTAGCGGGTCGAACACCGGGGAGCTGTTTTTT; CDR3: CASSIWGLSGSNTGELFF
length: 13; J: TRBJ2-1; D: .; V: TRBV24-1; size: .; DNA: TGTGCCACCAGTGACCCGAGGGGTAATGAGCAGTTCTTC; CDR3: CATSDPRGNEQFF
length: 13; J: TRBJ2-7; D: TRBD1; V: TRBV20-1; size: .; DNA: TGCAGTGCTATGGACAGGGGGCGTAACGAGCAGTACTTC; CDR3: CSAMDRGRNEQYF
length: 15; J: TRBJ1-2; D: TRBD1; V: TRBV7-9; size: .; DNA: TGTGCCAGCAGCAACGGACAGGGGGATTACTATGGCTACACCTTC; CDR3: CASSNGQGDYYGYTF
length: 18; J: TRBJ1-2; D: .; V: TRBV3-1; size: .; DNA: TGTGCCAGCAGCCAAGATGTTCGACGACAGTCATTGAACTATGGCTACACCTTC; CDR3: CASSQDVRRQSLNYGYTF
length: 16; J: TRBJ2-1; D: TRBD2; V: TRBV4-1; size: once; DNA: TGCGCCAGCAGCCAAGGAACTAGCGGGGGTAACAATGAGCAGTTCTTC; CDR3: CASSQGTSGGNNEQFF
length: 14; J: TRBJ1-2; D: .; V: TRBV27; size: .; DNA: TGTGCCAGCAGTCCCTACGGGGGACCGGATGGCTACACCTTC; CDR3: CASSPYGGPDGYTF
length: 14; J: TRBJ1-6; D: .; V: TRBV2; size: .; DNA: TGTGCCAGCGAAACATTGGGCCAAAATTCACCCCTCCACTTT; CDR3: CASETLGQNSPLHF
length: 12; J: TRBJ2-1; D: TRBD2; V: TRBV7-2; size: .; DNA: TGTGCCAGCAGCTCCCCCGGGGGGGAGCAGTTCTTC; CDR3: CASSSPGGEQFF
length: 11; J: TRBJ2-7; D: TRBD1; V: TRBV29-1; size: .; DNA: TGCAGCGTTGAAGAAGGACAGGAGAAGTACTTC; CDR3: CSVEEGQEKYF
length: 15; J: TRBJ1-4; D: TRBD1; V: TRBV5-1; size: .; DNA: TGCGCCAGCAGCCTTTCGGGACAGGGGGAGGAAAAACTGTTTTTT; CDR3: CASSLSGQGEEKLFF